This T cell receptor (beta chain) was captured in a study of blood T cell repertoires in COVID-19 (dated by TCRdb to the early 2020s). Concerning the study at large: Samples covering the acute and convalescent phases of COVID-19 were provided by collaborators in the United States, Italy and Spain. The material from the prospective study consisted of cDNA or gDNA derived from T cells, B-cell-depleted T cells, or PBMCs. Subjects who had been exposed to COVID-19, were actively infected with it, or had recovered from it provided the deeply sampled blood TCRbeta repertoires that made up the dataset. The repertoires were made available in a free public database intended to serve as a resource for research on the immune response to SARS-CoV-2. The samples were drawn from two sources: the first 160 participants of the ongoing ImmuneRACE study, and 1,000 to 1,500 subjects contributed by 6 global collaborators. The sample metadata nearly always contained a de-identified subject ID, COVID-19 status, age in years and sex. Where HLA class I and class II types were available, the types were taken from metadata supplied by the sample provider, not from assay-based typing. Paper-wide results and their limitations: The amount of clinical and demographic metadata varied by source and participant and was provided uncurated.

TCRbeta CDR3 regions were amplified from genomic DNA by means of the immunoSEQ Assay, a bias-controlled multiplex PCR. The paper's data handling went like this. Within the assay, amplification of reference gene primers was used to estimate how many nucleated cells each sample contained. Sequence reads were collapsed and filtered to measure the absolute abundance of every unique TCRbeta CDR3 rearrangement. Productive Simpson clonality was computed per sample as the square root of Simpson's diversity index over productive rearrangements. The source is immuneACCESS, and TCRdb retained only in-frame sequences with V and J called. Part of the clones is not carried over; for the studies checked, unresolved V genes explain less than half of this, and the remainder is unexplained. V and J calls plus clone size are reproduced from that table; the DNA served to infer D and trimming. The sample yields some 180,000 clones; approximately 79% were counted once. Jointly, the top ten make up around 5.5% of the sample.

To note about this clone: Its antigen has not been determined. Per-base quality was not reported, and no clone a single base away is much larger than it.

Participants in the prospective study were aged about 18 to 89 years, lived in 20 to 25 United States geographic areas, and enrolled through a virtual design. In the prospective study, cohorts were assigned on the basis of participant-reported clinical history obtained from a screening survey and a study questionnaire. Each participant in the prospective study had whole blood, serum and a nasopharyngeal or oropharyngeal swab collected by mobile phlebotomists. Additional blood draws and questionnaires over an approximately two-month period could optionally be provided by prospective study participants. Blood samples from the prospective study were shipped frozen or at room temperature prior to DNA extraction. The germline V gene encodes CDR1 SGHRS and CDR2 YFSETQ. The CDR3 contains 16 residues, cysteine and phenylalanine counted. Only the CDR3 region is kept as DNA, spanning 48 bases read in frame from base 1. Here V drops 2 bases and J drops 2 bases, and the junction holds 6 bases not matched to any gene.

The TCR comes from a woman aged 60 to 75 with acute COVID-19. This chain joins TRBV5-1 to TRBJ2-3, and 9 junctional nucleotides match TRBD1. The source material was PBMCs or T cells enriched from blood (not recorded which). The nucleotides read TGCGCCAGCAGCTTCGGACAGGGGCTGAACACAGATACGCAGTATTTT. It encodes CASSFGQGLNTDTQYF. Reference TRBV5-1 and TRBJ2-3 proteins supply the regions before and after the CDR3; the full variable domain is: KAGVTQTPRYLIKTRGQQVTLSCSPISGHRSVSWYQQTPGQGLQFLFEYFSETQRNKGNFPGRFSGRQFSNSRSEMNVSTLELGDSALYLCASSFGQGLNTDTQYFGPGTRLTVL.